The 15 T cell receptor beta chains listed next were all sequenced from one sample in a study of blood T cell repertoires in COVID-19. Only in-frame clones appear in the TCRdb table, and some are missing; sequencing was by immunoSEQ multiplex PCR. The repertoire holds 35,000 to 50,000 clones, with about 89% as singletons. Sequencing was done on a sample of peripheral blood. These TCRs come from a man in his 70s with active COVID-19.

V is TRBV27 and J is TRBJ2-3; 15 positions match TRBD2. Germline V gene lookup returns CDR1 MNHEY and CDR2 SMNVEV (reference sequence). V shed 10 bases, J shed 2 bases, and the junction held 7 bases outside the gene matches. The CDR3 is made up of 16 amino acids. This CDR3 is CAIGTSGGFSTDTQYF. The CDR3 region has the DNA TGTGCCATCGGGACTAGCGGGGGGTTTTCCACAGATACGCAGTATTTT.

V and J are TRBV4-3 and TRBJ2-1, with 9 bases lining up with TRBD2. Germline trimming cut 0 bases from V and 8 bases from J; bases unmatched to any gene: 8. Germline V gives CDR1 LGHNA, CDR2 YSLEER. CDR3 length: 16 residues. CDR3 DNA sequence: TGCGCCAGCAGCCAAGATCACAGCGGGGGGTTAGATGAGCAGTTCTTC. Protein sequence: CASSQDHSGGLDEQFF.

The chain combines TRBV7-3 with TRBJ2-2; D might be TRBD1 (6 bases). Germline CDR1 and CDR2: SGHTA and FQGTGA. V was clipped by 6 bases and J by 1 base, with 15 bases between them. This CDR3 region has 16 residues. The CDR3 here is CASSPRRTENTGELFF. The CDR3 DNA is TGTGCCAGCAGTCCTCGCCGGACAGAGAACACCGGGGAGCTGTTTTTT.

A remark on this clone: Mismatch with germline at one junction end may stem from a read error. This chain's CDR3 is CASSFDRDSYEQYF. In nucleotides, the CDR3 is TGTGCTAGCAGCTTCGATCGGGATTCCTACGAGCAGTACTTC. The chain is built from TRBV7-7 and TRBJ2-7, with D possibly being TRBD2 (5 bases). This CDR3 contains 14 residues. Germline CDR1 SSHAT, CDR2 FNYEAQ (reference sequence).

This chain joins TRBV7-8 and TRBJ2-3, with D tentatively TRBD2 (6 bases). The length of the CDR3 is 13 residues. Between the trimmed V and J ends, which lost 4 bases and 6 bases, there was a span of 11 bases. Per the germline V gene, CDR1 is SGHVS and CDR2 is FQNEAQ. The CDR3 bases are TGTGCCAGCAGCTCTACCGGGGGTGATACGCAGTATTTT. The encoded protein is CASSSTGGDTQYF.

The chain couples TRBV4-3 to TRBJ1-5; unclear D gene. V was pared by 4 bases and J by 5 bases, with 18 bases between. Germline-derived CDR1 and CDR2 are LGHNA and YSLEER. The CDR3 is 16 amino acids. The CDR3 region has the DNA TGCGCCAGCAGCCGACTACTAGGGAATGGTGATCAGCCCCAGCATTTT. Residues: CASSRLLGNGDQPQHF.

This clone has a single count. The chain uses TRBV6-6 and TRBJ2-1; 14 nucleotides agree with TRBD2. CDR3 length equals 14 residues. Germline V gene lookup returns CDR1 MNHNY and CDR2 SVGAGI (reference sequence). J gave up 16 bases and V 5 bases, and 10 bases lay outside the gene matches. CDR3 nucleotide sequence: TGTGCCAGCAGTACCGAGACTAGCGGGGGGGCTAAATTCTTC. Amino acids: CASSTETSGGAKFF.

The DNA of the CDR3 is TGTGCCAGCAGTGAAGATCGTACTAGCGGGGGGGTGCCGCAGTATTTT. As protein: CASSEDRTSGGVPQYF. J is TRBJ2-3 and V is TRBV6-1, with TRBD2 matching over 13 bases. J was trimmed by 10 bases and V by 1 base; bases with no gene match: 8. The CDR3 has 16 amino acids. Per the germline V gene, CDR1 is MNHNS and CDR2 is SASEGT.

The V and J genes are TRBV5-1 and TRBJ2-1, with a possible D match to TRBD2 (6 bases). With 5 bases removed from V and 7 bases from J, the gap between germline ends came to 16 bases. The CDR3 has 14 amino acids. Germline values: CDR1 SGHRS, CDR2 YFSETQ. The CDR3 DNA sequence: TGCGCCAGCAGTCCCCTACCTGGGGGGAATGAGCAGTTCTTC. It specifies CASSPLPGGNEQFF.

This clone is a singleton in its sample. This sequence joins TRBV15 and TRBJ1-1; 7 bases fit TRBD1. The germline gives CDR1 LNHNV, CDR2 YYDKDF (reference sequence). The CDR3 runs to 15 residues. V lost 1 base and J lost 6; bases outside the gene matches: 8. CDR3 DNA: TGTGCCACCAGCAGAGTTGCCCCGGGACAGCCTGAAGCTTTCTTT. Protein: CATSRVAPGQPEAFF.

This sequence joins TRBV6-4 and TRBJ1-1; tentative D call: TRBD1 (6 bases). Looked up from germline, CDR1 is MRHNA and CDR2 is SNTAGT. Deletions cut 0 bases from V and 10 bases from J, with 12 bases between. The CDR3 sequence is 13 residues long. CDR3 bases: TGTGCCAGCAGTGACTCGACCAGGGGAAGAGCTTTCTTT. Its translation: CASSDSTRGRAFF.

The chain employs TRBV7-2 and TRBJ2-1, with 9 bases lining up with TRBD1. This CDR3 has 14 residues. Germline CDR1 reads SGHTA; CDR2 reads FQGNSA. J was trimmed by 5 bases and V by 3 bases; bases with no gene match: 2. CDR3 loop: CASSFGQGNNEQFF. The CDR3, as DNA: TGTGCCAGCAGCTTCGGACAGGGGAACAATGAGCAGTTCTTC.

The chain recombines TRBV19 with TRBJ1-1; D is unresolved. The V end was cut by 7 bases, the J end by 7 bases, with 19 bases between. CDR1 is LNHDA, CDR2 SQIVND, per germline (reference sequence). This CDR3 is 14 amino acids long. The CDR3 sequence is CASIPSRGFSEAFF. In nucleotides, the CDR3 is TGTGCCAGTATCCCCTCGAGAGGGTTTAGTGAAGCTTTCTTT.

The rearrangement uses TRBV6-5 and TRBJ1-5, with 9 positions matching TRBD1. The CDR3 consists of 14 residues. Germline trimming cut 5 bases from V and 4 bases from J; bases unmatched to any gene: 3. Germline lookup yields CDR1 MNHEY and CDR2 SVGAGI. The CDR3 DNA reads TGTGCCAGCAGTCGACAGGGGGGGAATCAGCCCCAGCATTTT. Its protein product is CASSRQGGNQPQHF.

The rearrangement links TRBV19 to TRBJ2-5, with 16 nucleotides matching TRBD2. This CDR3 region has 15 residues. J lost 5 bases, V lost 6 bases, and 3 bases had no gene match. Germline lookup yields CDR1 LNHDA and CDR2 SQIVND (reference sequence). CDR3 sequence (DNA): TGTGCCAGTAGGGGACTAGCGGGGGGGCGTGAGACCCAGTACTTC. Its translation is CASRGLAGGRETQYF.